This T cell receptor (beta chain) is from a study of T-cell memory formation after mild COVID-19. Points from the study as a whole: Among clones peaking at day 37 in the second wave, SARS-CoV-2 specificity remained unconfirmed.

Per the germline V gene, CDR1 is SNHLY and CDR2 is FYNNEI. The CDR3 extends over 15 amino acids. Germline trimming cut 2 bases from V and 3 bases from J; bases unmatched to any gene: 5. TCRdb processed the 5' RACE reads anew with MiXCR; each CDR3 protein has one entry. Of 360,000 or so distinct CDR3 sequences in the sample, under 30% were seen once. This clonotype has more than one count but fewer than ten. The antigen is unknown. The chain recombines TRBV2 with TRBJ2-5; TRBD2 aligns across 8 bases. This receptor was obtained from an adult woman who had mild COVID-19 (a few samples of this study predate the infection). Cell type and time point are not known. Source material: PBMCs or a T cell subset sorted from them (not recorded which). The CDR3 reads CASSESPGGEETQYF. As DNA, the CDR3 is TGTGCCAGCAGTGAATCCCCGGGGGGGGAAGAGACCCAGTACTTC.